This paragraph reports one TCR beta chain. Its target is unknown. The sample comes from a study of lymphopenia after photon versus proton radiotherapy. Germline V CDR1 and CDR2: MNHNS, SASEGT. The CDR3 spans 14 residues. Trimming took 3 bases from V and 2 from J, leaving 9 bases between them. The method was immunoSEQ multiplex PCR; TCRdb's version includes in-frame clones alone and lacks a portion of them. The sample lists roughly 40,000 clones, roughly 84% occurring once. Study-wide results and caveats: Oligoclonal CD8+ Temra expansion after nadir drove photon patients' diversity drop. Proton therapy kept repertoires fairly stable, unlike photons, which gained effector/memory cells.

The chain employs TRBV6-1 and TRBJ2-3; the D gene is possibly TRBD1 (5 bases). The sequences come from peripheral blood, collected from a patient treated with proton-based radiotherapy. This clonotype was obtained from an older woman with pancreatic cancer. Some clones in this sample may be carry-over from other donors' samples. Here the CDR3 reads CASSEGRDTDTQYF. CDR3 in DNA: TGTGCCAGCAGTGAGGGCAGGGACACAGATACGCAGTATTTT.